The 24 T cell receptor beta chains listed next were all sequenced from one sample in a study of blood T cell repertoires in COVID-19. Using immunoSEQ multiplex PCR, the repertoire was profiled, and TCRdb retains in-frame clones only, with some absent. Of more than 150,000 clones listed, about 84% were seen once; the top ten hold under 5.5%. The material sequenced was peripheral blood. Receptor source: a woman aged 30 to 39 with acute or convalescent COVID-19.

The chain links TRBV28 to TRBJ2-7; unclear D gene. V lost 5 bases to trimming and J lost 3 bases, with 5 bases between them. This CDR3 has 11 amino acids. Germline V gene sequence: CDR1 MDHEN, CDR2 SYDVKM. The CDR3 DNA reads TGTGCCAGCAGTGACTTCTACGAGCAGTACTTC. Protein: CASSDFYEQYF.

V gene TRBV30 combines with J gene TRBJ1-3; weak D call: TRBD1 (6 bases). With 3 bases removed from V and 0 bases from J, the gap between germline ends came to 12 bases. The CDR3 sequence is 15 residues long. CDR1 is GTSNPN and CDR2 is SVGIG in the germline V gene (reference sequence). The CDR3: CAWSVGQLSGNTIYF. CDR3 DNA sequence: TGTGCCTGGAGCGTCGGACAGCTCTCTGGAAACACCATATATTTT.

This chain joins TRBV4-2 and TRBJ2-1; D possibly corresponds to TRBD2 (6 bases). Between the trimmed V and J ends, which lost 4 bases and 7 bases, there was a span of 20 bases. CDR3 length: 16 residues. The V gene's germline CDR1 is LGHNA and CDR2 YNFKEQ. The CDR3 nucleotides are TGTGCCAGCAGCCCCGAGTCCGGGAGACCGGGGAATGAGCAGTTCTTC. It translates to CASSPESGRPGNEQFF.

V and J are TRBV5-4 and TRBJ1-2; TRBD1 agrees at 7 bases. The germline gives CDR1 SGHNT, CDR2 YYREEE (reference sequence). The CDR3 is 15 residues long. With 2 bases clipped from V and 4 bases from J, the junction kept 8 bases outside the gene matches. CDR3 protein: CASSLQGIGAYGYTF. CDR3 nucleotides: TGTGCCAGCAGCTTACAGGGGATTGGAGCCTATGGCTACACCTTC. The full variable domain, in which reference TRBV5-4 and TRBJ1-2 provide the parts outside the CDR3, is ETGVTQSPTHLIKTRGQQVTLRCSSQSGHNTVSWYQQALGQGPQFIFQYYREEENGRGNFPPRFSGLQFPNYSSELNVNALELDDSALYLCASSLQGIGAYGYTFGSGTRLTVV.

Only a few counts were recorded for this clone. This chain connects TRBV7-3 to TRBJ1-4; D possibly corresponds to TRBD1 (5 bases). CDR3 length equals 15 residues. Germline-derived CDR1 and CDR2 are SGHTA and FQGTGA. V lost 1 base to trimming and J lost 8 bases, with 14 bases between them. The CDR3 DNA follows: TGTGCCAGCAGCTTAATTGGAGGGGCTGGGGAAAAACTGTTTTTT. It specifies CASSLIGGAGEKLFF.

For the CDR3, the DNA is TGTGCCAGCAGATCCGGGACAGGGAATTCACCCCTCCACTTT. This gives the protein CASRSGTGNSPLHF. This rearrangement joins TRBV6-5 to TRBJ1-6; 9 bases align to TRBD1. Trimming removed 6 bases from V and 7 bases from J; junction bases left unmatched: 4. Germline V lookup: CDR1 MNHEY, CDR2 SVGAGI. CDR3 length: 14 residues.

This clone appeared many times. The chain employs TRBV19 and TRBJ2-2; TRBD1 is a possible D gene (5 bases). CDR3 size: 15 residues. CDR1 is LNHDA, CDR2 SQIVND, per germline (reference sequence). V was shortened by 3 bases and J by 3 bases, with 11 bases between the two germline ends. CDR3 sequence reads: CASSIMGPDTGELFF. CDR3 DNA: TGTGCCAGTAGTATCATGGGGCCGGACACCGGGGAGCTGTTTTTT.

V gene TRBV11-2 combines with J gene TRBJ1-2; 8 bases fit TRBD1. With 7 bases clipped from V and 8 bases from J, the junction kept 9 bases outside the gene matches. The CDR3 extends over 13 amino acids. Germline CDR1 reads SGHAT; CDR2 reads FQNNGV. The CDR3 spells CASNAAGGLGYTF. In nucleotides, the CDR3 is TGTGCCAGCAACGCCGCAGGGGGCTTGGGCTACACCTTC.

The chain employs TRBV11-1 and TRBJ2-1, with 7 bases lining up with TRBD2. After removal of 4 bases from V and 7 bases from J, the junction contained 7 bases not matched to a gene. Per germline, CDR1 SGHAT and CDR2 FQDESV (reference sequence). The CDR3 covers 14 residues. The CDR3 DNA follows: TGTGCCAGCAGCTACGGACTAGTACATAATGAGCAGTTCTTC. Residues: CASSYGLVHNEQFF.

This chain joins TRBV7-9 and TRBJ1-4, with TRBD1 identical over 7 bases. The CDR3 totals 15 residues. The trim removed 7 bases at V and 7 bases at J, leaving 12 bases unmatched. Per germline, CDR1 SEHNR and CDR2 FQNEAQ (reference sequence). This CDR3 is CASTLTRDRGEKLFF. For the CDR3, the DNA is TGTGCCAGCACCCTGACCCGGGACAGAGGTGAAAAACTGTTTTTT.

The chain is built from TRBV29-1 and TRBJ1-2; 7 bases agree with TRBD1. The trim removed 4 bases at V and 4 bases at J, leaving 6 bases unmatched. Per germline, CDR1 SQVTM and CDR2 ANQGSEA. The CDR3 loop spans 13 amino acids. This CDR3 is CSVGTGTVYGYTF. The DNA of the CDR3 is TGCAGCGTTGGTACCGGGACAGTCTATGGCTACACCTTC.

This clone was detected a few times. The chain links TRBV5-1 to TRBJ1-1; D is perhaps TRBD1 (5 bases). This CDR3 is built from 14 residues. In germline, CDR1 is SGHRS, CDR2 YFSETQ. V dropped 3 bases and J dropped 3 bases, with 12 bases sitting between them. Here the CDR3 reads CASSSFRGYTEAFF. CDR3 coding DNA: TGCGCCAGCAGCTCCTTTAGGGGTTACACTGAAGCTTTCTTT.

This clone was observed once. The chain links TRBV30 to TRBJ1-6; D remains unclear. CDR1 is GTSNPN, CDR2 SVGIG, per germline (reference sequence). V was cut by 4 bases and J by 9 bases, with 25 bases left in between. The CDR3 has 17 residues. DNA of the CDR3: TGTGCCTGGAACGATAGGACTGGCTTCCAAGCAAGTTCACCCCTCCACTTT. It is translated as CAWNDRTGFQASSPLHF.

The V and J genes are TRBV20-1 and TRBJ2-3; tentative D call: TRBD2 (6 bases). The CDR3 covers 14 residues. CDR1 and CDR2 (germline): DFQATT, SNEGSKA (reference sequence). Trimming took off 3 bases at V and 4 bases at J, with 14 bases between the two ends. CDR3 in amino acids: CSASREREADTQYF. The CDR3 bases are TGCAGTGCTAGTCGGGAAAGGGAGGCAGATACGCAGTATTTT.

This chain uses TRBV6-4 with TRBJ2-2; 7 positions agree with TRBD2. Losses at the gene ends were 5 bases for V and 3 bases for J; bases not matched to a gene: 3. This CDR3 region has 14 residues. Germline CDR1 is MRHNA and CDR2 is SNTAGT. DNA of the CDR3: TGTGCCAGCAGTTTACGGGGGGACACCGGGGAGCTGTTTTTT. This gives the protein CASSLRGDTGELFF.

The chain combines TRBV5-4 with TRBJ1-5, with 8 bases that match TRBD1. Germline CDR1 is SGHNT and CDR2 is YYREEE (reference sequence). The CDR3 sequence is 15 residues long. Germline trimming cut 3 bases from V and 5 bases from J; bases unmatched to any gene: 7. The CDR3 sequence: CASSYGQGSDQPQHF. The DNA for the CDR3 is TGTGCCAGCAGCTACGGACAGGGATCGGATCAGCCCCAGCATTTT.

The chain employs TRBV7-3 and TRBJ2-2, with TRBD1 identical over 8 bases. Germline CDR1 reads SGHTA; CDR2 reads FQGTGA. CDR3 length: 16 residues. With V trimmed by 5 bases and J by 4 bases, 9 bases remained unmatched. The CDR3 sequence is CASSPQGARITGELFF. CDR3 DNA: TGTGCCAGCAGCCCTCAGGGGGCGCGTATCACCGGGGAGCTGTTTTTT.

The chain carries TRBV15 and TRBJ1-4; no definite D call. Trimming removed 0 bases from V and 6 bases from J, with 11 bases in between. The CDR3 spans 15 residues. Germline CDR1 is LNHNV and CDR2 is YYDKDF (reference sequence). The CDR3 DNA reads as TGTGCCACCAGCAGAGATCTTGTCGGGGATGAAAAACTGTTTTTT. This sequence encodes CATSRDLVGDEKLFF. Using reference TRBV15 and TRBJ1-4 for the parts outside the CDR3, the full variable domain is DAMVIQNPRYQVTQFGKPVTLSCSQTLNHNVMYWYQQKSSQAPKLLFHYYDKDFNNEADTPDNFQSRRPNTSFCFLDIRSPGLGDTAMYLCATSRDLVGDEKLFFGSGTQLSVL.

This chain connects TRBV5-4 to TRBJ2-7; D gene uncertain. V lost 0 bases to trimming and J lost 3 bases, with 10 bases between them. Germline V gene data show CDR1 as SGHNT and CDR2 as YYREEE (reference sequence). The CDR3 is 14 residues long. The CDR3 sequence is CASSLGVFGYEQYF. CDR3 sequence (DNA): TGTGCCAGCAGCTTGGGAGTCTTCGGCTACGAGCAGTACTTC.

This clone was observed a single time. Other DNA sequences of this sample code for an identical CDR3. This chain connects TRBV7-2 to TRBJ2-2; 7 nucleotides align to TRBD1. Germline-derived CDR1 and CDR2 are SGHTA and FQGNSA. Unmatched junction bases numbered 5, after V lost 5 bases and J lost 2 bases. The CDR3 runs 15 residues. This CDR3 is CASSRTGSNTGELFF. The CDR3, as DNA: TGTGCCAGCAGCCGGACAGGAAGCAACACCGGGGAGCTGTTTTTT.

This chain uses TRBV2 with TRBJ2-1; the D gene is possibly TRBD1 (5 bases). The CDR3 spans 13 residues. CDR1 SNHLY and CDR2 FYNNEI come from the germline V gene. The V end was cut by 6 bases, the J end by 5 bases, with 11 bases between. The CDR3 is CASRVTGDNEQFF. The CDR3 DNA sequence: TGTGCCAGCAGAGTAACAGGCGACAATGAGCAGTTCTTC.

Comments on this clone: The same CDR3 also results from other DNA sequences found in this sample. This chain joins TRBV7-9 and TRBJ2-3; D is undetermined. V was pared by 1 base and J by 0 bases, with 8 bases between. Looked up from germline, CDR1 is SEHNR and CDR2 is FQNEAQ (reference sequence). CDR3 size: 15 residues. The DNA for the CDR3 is TGTGCCAGCAGCTTAGGACTGGCTAGCACAGATACGCAGTATTTT. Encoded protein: CASSLGLASTDTQYF.

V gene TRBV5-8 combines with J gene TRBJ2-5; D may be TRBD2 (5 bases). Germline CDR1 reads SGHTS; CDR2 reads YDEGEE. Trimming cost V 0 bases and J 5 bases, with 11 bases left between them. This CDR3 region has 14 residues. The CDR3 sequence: CASSLGAARETQYF. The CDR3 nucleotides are TGTGCCAGCAGCTTGGGAGCGGCTCGGGAGACCCAGTACTTC.

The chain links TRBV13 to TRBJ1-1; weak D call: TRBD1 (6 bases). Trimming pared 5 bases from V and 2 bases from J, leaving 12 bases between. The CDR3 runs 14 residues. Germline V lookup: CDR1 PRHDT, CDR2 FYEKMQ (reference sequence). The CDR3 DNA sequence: TGTGCCAGCAGCCAACAGGGTCCCAACACTGAAGCTTTCTTT. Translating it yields CASSQQGPNTEAFF.